This TCR beta chain was obtained from a study of type 1 regulatory T cells. Study-level information: An in vitro protocol generated T-allo10, a Tr1-enriched, alloantigen-specific CD4 T cell product.

Using its own MiXCR run on the reads, TCRdb lists one record per CDR3 protein. The sample lists 55,000 to 65,000 distinct CDR3 sequences; less than 65% were seen once. Notes on the study in general: Compared with non-Tr1 cells, Tr1 cells showed a narrower TCR repertoire.

Remarks on this clonotype: Its target is not known.

Source material: cultured non-Tr1 T cells, either the whole culture or a sorted T cell fraction (not recorded which). The receptor's source is a human donor in good health.

The chain's CDR3 is CASSWTGGADTQYF. The CDR3 region has the DNA TGTGCCAGCAGCTGGACAGGGGGCGCAGATACGCAGTATTTT. V and J are TRBV28 and TRBJ2-3; 11 positions agree with TRBD1. There are 14 residues in the CDR3. From germline, CDR1 is MDHEN and CDR2 SYDVKM. Trimming took 6 bases from V and 4 from J; bases not matched to a gene: 3.